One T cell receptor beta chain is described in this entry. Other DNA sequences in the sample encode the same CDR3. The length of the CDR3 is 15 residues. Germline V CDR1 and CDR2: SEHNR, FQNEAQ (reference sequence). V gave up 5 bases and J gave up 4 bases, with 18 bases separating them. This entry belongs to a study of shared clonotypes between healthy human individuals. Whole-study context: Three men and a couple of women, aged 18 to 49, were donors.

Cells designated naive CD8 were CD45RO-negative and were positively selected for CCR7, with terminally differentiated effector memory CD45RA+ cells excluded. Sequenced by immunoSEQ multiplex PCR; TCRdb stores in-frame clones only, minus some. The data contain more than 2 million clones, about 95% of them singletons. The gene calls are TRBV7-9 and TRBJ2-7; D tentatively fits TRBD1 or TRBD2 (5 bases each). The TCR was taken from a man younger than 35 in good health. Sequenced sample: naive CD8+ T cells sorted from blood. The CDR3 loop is CASSPGVGTGYEQYF. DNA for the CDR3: TGTGCCAGCAGCCCCGGGGTCGGGACGGGTTACGAGCAGTACTTC.